This T cell receptor (beta chain) was sequenced for a study of blood T cell repertoires in COVID-19. Study background: Samples taken during acute and convalescent COVID-19 were collected in the United States, Italy and Spain. T cells, B-cell-depleted T cells, or PBMCs provided the cDNA or gDNA that served as material.

This CDR3 comprises 16 residues. The J segment lost 5 bases and the V segment lost 4 bases, leaving 10 bases of the junction unmatched. Looked up from germline, CDR1 is SGHRS and CDR2 is YFSETQ. Original handling: Estimation of nucleated cell counts relied on the amplification of reference gene primers. Sequencing was performed with immunoSEQ multiplex PCR; in TCRdb, only in-frame clones are kept and a portion is missing. V and J calls and clone size come straight from that table; D and trimming were deduced from the DNA. The table shows more than 85,000 clones, with around four fifths occurring only once.

The gene calls are TRBV5-1 and TRBJ2-5; 11 bases line up with TRBD2. This receptor was taken from a man aged 60-69 years with active or convalescent COVID-19. The material sequenced was peripheral blood. CDR3 bases: TGCGCCAGCAGCGGGGGACTAGCGGCGATTGGGGAGACCCAGTACTTC. The encoded protein is CASSGGLAAIGETQYF. The full variable domain, completed using reference TRBV5-1 and TRBJ2-5, is KAGVTQTPRYLIKTRGQQVTLSCSPISGHRSVSWYQQTPGQGLQFLFEYFSETQRNKGNFPGRFSGRQFSNSRSEMNVSTLELGDSALYLCASSGGLAAIGETQYFGPGTRLLVL.